This T cell receptor (beta chain) originates from a study of T cells in Graves' hyperthyroidism and ophthalmopathy. Study findings and constraints: Researchers found most expanded thyroid clonotypes above 0.001 in blood as well. Ophthalmopathy, which appeared later, was predicted by the model a median roughly 6.5 months before onset.

The germline CDR1 and CDR2 sequences are MDHEN and SYDVKM. This CDR3 comprises 12 residues. The V end was cut by 5 bases, the J end by 12 bases, with 14 bases between. Disease duration was under 3 months in the ophthalmopathy patients, who also had a Clinical Activity Score of at least 3 and a NOSPECS grade of at least 4. PBMCs were derived from 10 ml fresh peripheral blood. This clonotype was counted at least ten times. Its antigen is undetermined. Regions amplified from RNA transcripts were the TCR beta CDR3 regions. First-round RT-PCR targeting the TCR CDR3 was performed with the HTBI primer set. A single record per CDR3 protein comes from TCRdb applying MiXCR to the multiplex PCR reads. Among 400,000 or so distinct CDR3 sequences listed, 12% to 15% were seen once.

This TCR was sampled from a woman aged 55-69 years with Graves' ophthalmopathy. The sample was blood. The chain is built from TRBV28 and TRBJ2-1, with a weak D call TRBD1 (5 bases). In nucleotides, the CDR3 is TGTGCCAGCAGTCAGGGCCGTAGAGCGCAGTTCTTC. This translates into CASSQGRRAQFF.